This T cell receptor beta chain was obtained from a study of human T cells and chemical hapten exposure. Study context: 0.01% DPC was applied to the upper back in patch tests, which were read at 6 days. Study results and limitations: The study found that DPC sensitization did not change TCRs above 1 in 1000 frequency. Expanded TCRs grouped into significantly more large CDR3 similarity clusters than controls produced.

TCRdb passed the RACE reads through MiXCR, listing each CDR3 protein once. The sample consists of more than 250,000 distinct CDR3 sequences, 7.5% to 9% of them appearing once. This clonotype has a handful of counts. The antigen is unknown. Time point noted: pre-sensitization, week 0. Treatment in this sample: therapeutic diphenylcyclopropenone sensitization with weekly scalp DPC. Each patch-test visit's blood sample preceded patch application. The length of the CDR3 is 19 residues. Germline-derived CDR1 and CDR2 are LGHNA and YSLEER. The V and J ends lost 0 bases and 0 bases respectively, with 19 bases between them.

The chain has TRBV4-3 and TRBJ2-3, with D hard to call. The sequencing used whole blood, collected in connection with sensitization to the hapten diphenylcyclopropenone (DPC). This TCR came from a man aged 18 to 30 with alopecia areata. Some clones in this sample may be carry-over from other donors' samples. CDR3 sequence reads: CASSQDFYRTHPSTDTQYF. The CDR3 DNA reads as TGCGCCAGCAGCCAAGATTTTTATAGGACGCACCCTAGCACAGATACGCAGTATTTT.